This T cell receptor (beta chain) emerged from a study of OX40 agonist ivuxolimab in advanced cancers. Study-level points and caveats: Within 6 weeks, CD4+ and CD8+ blood T cells expanded clonally at 0.1 to 3.0 mg/kg.

This clone is a singleton in its sample. Antigen specificity is unknown. Generated by immunoSEQ multiplex PCR, the TCRdb table keeps only in-frame clones and is missing some. The repertoire holds about 19,000 clones, with roughly 78% as singletons. The sample here was CD4+ or CD8+ T cells sorted from blood, taken in a trial of the OX40 agonist ivuxolimab. The origin of this receptor is an adult with an advanced solid tumor such as melanoma, head and neck, liver or kidney cancer.

The CDR3, as DNA: TGTGCTAGTGGTTTCCCGATAGGAGGCGACCGTCCCTCCTACAATGAGCAGTTCTTC. Protein product: CASGFPIGGDRPSYNEQFF. V and J are TRBV12-5 and TRBJ2-1, with D possibly TRBD2 on 5 matching bases. V lost 3 bases, J lost 0 bases, and 21 bases lay in between. This CDR3 contains 19 residues. The V gene's germline CDR1 is LGHNT and CDR2 FRNRAP.